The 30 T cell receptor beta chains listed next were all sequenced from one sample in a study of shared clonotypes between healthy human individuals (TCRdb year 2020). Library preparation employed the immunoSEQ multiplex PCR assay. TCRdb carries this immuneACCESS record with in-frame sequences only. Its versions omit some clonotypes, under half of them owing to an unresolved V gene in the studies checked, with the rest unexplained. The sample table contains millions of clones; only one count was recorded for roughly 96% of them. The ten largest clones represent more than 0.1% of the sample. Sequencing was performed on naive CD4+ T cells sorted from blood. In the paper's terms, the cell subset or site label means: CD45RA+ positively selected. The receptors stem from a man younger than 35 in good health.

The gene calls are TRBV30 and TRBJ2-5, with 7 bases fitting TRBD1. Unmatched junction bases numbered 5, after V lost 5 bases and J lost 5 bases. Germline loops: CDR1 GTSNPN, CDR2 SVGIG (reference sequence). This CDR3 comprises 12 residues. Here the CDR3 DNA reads TGTGCCTGGTCCAGGGGGATGGAGACCCAGTACTTC. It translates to CAWSRGMETQYF. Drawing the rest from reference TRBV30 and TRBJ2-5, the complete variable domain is SQTIHQWPATLVQPVGSPLSLECTVEGTSNPNLYWYRQAAGRGLQLLFYSVGIGQISSEVPQNLSASRPQDRQFILSSKKLLLSDSGFYLCAWSRGMETQYFGPGTRLLVL.

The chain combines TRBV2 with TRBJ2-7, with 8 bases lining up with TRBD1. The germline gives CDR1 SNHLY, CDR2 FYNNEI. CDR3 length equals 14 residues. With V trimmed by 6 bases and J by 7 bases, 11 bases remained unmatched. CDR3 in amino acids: CASSVGQGSREQYF. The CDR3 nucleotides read TGTGCCAGCAGCGTTGGACAGGGTTCTCGTGAGCAGTACTTC.

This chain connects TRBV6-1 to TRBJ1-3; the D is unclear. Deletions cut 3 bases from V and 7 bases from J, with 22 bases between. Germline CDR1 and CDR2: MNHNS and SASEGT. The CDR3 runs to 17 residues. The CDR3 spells CASSDISVGRDGNTIYF. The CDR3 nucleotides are TGTGCCAGCAGTGATATTTCCGTCGGGAGGGATGGGAACACCATATATTTT.

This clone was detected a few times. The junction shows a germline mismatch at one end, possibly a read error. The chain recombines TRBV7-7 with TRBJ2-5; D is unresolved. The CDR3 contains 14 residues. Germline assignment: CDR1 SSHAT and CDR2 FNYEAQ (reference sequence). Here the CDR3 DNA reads TGTGCTAGCAGCTCCACCGGCGCCACAGAGACCCAGTACTTC. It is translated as CASSSTGATETQYF.

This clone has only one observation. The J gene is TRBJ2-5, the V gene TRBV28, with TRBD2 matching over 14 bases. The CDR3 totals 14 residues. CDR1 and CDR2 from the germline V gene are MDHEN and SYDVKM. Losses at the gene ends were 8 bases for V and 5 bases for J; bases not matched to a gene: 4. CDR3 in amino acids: CASSTSGRAETQYF. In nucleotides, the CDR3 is TGTGCCAGCTCGACTAGCGGGAGGGCGGAGACCCAGTACTTC.

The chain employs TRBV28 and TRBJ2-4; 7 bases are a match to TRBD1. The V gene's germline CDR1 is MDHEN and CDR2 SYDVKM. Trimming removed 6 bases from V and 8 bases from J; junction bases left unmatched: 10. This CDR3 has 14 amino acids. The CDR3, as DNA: TGTGCCAGCAGGGTCGGTGGGGGACAGCACATTCAGTACTTC. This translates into CASRVGGGQHIQYF.

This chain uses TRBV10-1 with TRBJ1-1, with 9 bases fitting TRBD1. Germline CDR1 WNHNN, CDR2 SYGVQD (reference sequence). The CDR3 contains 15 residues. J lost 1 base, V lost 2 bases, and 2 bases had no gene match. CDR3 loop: CASSEGTGRNTEAFF. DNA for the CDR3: TGCGCCAGCAGTGAGGGGACAGGGAGGAACACTGAAGCTTTCTTT.

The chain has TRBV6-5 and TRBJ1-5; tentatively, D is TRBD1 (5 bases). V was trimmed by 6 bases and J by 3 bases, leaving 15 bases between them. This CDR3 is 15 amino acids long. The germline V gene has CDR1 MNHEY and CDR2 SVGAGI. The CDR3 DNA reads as TGTGCCAGCAGCCCCCAGGGCCTGATCAATCAGCCCCAGCATTTT. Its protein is CASSPQGLINQPQHF.

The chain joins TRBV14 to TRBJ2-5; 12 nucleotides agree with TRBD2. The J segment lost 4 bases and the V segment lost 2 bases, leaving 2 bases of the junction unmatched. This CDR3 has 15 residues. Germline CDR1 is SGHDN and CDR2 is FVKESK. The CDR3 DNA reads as TGTGCCAGCAGCCAACTGACTAGCGGGGGAGAGACCCAGTACTTC. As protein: CASSQLTSGGETQYF.

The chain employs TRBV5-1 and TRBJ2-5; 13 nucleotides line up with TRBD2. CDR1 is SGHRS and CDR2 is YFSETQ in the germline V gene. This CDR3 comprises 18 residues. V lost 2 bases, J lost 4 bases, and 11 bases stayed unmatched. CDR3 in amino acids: CASSLTARLAGGPETQYF. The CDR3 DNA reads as TGCGCCAGCAGCTTAACTGCCCGACTAGCGGGGGGACCAGAGACCCAGTACTTC.

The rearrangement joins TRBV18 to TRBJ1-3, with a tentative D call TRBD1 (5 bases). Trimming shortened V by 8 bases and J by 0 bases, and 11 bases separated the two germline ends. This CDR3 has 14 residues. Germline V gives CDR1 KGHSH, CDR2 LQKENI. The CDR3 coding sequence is TGTGCCAGCATAGGGGACCGCTCTGGAAACACCATATATTTT. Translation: CASIGDRSGNTIYF.

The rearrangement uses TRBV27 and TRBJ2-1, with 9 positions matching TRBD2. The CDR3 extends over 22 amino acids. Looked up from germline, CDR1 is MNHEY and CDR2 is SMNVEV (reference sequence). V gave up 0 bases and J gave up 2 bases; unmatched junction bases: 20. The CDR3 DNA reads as TGTGCCAGCAGTTTATCCGTTGTCCGGGGTAGCGGGAGATTTTCGGCCTACAATGAGCAGTTCTTC. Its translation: CASSLSVVRGSGRFSAYNEQFF.

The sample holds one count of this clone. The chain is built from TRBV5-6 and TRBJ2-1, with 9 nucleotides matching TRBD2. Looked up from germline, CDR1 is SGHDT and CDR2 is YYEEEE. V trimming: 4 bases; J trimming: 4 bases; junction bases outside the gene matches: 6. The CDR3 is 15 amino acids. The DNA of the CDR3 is TGTGCCAGCAGCCCGGGACTAGCAGATTACAATGAGCAGTTCTTC. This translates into CASSPGLADYNEQFF.

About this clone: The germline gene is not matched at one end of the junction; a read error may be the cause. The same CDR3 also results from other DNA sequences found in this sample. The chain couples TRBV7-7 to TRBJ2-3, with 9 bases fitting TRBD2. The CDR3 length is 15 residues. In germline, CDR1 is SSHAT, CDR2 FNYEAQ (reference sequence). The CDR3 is CASSLGLAGTDTQYF. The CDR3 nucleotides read TGTGCTAGCAGCTTAGGTCTAGCGGGAACAGATACGCAGTATTTT.

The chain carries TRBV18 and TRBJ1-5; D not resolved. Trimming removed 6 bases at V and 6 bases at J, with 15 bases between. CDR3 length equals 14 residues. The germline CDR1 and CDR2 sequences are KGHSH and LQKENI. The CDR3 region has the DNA TGTGCCAGCTCTTCGGCAGGAGGGAGTCAGCCCCAGCATTTT. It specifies CASSSAGGSQPQHF. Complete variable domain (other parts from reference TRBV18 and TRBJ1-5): NAGVMQNPRHLVRRRGQEARLRCSPMKGHSHVYWYRQLPEEGLKFMVYLQKENIIDESGMPKERFSAEFPKEGPSILRIQQVVRGDSAAYFCASSSAGGSQPQHFGDGTRLSIL.

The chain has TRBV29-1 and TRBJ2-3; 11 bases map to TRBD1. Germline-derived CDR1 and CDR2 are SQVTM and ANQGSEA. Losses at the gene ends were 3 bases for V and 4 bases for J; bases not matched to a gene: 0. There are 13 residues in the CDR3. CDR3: CSVEGQGADTQYF. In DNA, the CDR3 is TGCAGCGTTGAGGGACAGGGGGCAGATACGCAGTATTTT.

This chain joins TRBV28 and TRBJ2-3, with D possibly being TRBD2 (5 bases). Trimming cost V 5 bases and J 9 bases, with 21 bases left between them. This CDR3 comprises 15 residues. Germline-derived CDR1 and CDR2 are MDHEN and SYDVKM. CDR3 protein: CASSPSSGPSGTQYF. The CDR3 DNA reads TGTGCCAGCAGTCCATCATCCGGACCGTCGGGGACGCAGTATTTT.

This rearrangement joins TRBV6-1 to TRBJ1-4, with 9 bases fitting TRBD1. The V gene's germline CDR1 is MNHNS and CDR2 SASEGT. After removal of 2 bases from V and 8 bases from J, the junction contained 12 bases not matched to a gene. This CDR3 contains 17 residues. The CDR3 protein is CASSERPGQGTFEKLFF. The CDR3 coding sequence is TGTGCCAGCAGTGAACGACCGGGACAGGGAACTTTCGAAAAACTGTTTTTT.

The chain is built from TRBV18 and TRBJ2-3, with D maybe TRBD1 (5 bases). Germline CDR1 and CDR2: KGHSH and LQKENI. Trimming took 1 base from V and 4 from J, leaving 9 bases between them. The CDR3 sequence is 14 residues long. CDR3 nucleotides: TGTGCCAGCTCACCACTACCAGGGCCAGATACGCAGTATTTT. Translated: CASSPLPGPDTQYF.

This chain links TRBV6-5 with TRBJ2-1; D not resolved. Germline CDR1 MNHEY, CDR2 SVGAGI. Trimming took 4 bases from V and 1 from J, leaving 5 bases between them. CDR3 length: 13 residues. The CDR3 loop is CASSSPSYNEQFF. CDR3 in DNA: TGTGCCAGCAGTTCCCCTTCCTACAATGAGCAGTTCTTC.

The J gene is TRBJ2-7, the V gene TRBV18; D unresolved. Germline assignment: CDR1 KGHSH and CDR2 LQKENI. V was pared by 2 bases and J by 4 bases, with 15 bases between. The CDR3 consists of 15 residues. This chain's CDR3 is CASSPARTEPYEQYF. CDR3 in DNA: TGTGCCAGCTCACCAGCCCGGACCGAGCCTTACGAGCAGTACTTC.

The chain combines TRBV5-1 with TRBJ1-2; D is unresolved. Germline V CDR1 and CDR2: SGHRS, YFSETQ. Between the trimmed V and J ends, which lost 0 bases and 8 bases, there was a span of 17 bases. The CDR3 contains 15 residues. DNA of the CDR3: TGCGCCAGCAGCTTGGAGCAGCGTCGGGCAGACGGCTACACCTTC. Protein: CASSLEQRRADGYTF.

CDR3 in DNA: TGTGCCAGCAGCTCGGCTAGCGCGACCTACGAGCAGTACTTC. This translates into CASSSASATYEQYF. The chain recombines TRBV5-4 with TRBJ2-7; tentatively, D is TRBD2 (6 bases). The CDR3 contains 14 residues. V dropped 3 bases and J dropped 2 bases, with 12 bases sitting between them. Germline assignment: CDR1 SGHNT and CDR2 YYREEE (reference sequence).

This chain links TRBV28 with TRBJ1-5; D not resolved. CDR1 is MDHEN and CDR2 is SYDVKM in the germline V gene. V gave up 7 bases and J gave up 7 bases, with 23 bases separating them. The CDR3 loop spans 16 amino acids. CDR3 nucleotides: TGTGCCAGCACCTCCAAGGTGGGGATATACATGCAGCCCCAGCATTTT. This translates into CASTSKVGIYMQPQHF.

The CDR3 DNA reads TGTGCCAGCAGCGGGGCGGCATACAATGAGCAGTTCTTC. Its protein product is CASSGAAYNEQFF. The J gene is TRBJ2-1, the V gene TRBV6-1, with D possibly being TRBD1 or TRBD2 (5 bases each). V was clipped by 6 bases and J by 4 bases, with 10 bases between them. The V gene's germline CDR1 is MNHNS and CDR2 SASEGT. CDR3 length equals 13 residues.

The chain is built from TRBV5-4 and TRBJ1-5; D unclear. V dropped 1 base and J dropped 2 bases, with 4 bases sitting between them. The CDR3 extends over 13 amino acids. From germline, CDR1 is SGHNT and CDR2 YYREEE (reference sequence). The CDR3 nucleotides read TGTGCCAGCAGCTTGCATGGCAATCAGCCCCAGCATTTT. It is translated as CASSLHGNQPQHF.

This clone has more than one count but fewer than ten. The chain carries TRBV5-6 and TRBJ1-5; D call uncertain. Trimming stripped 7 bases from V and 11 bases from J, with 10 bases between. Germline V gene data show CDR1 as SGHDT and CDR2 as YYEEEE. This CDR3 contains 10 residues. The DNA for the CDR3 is TGTGCCAGCGGGTTTGCTTCCCAGCATTTT. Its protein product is CASGFASQHF.

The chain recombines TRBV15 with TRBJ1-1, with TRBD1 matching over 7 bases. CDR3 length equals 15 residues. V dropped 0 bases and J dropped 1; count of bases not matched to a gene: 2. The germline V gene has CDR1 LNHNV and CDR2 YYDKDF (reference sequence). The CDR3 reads CATSRDRGANTEAFF. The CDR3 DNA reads TGTGCCACCAGCAGAGACAGGGGGGCGAACACTGAAGCTTTCTTT.

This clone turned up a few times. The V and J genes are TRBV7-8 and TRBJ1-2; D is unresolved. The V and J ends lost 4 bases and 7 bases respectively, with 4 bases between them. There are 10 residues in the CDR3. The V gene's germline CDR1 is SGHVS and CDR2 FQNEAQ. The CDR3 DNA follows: TGTGCCAGCAGCTCGGGTGGCTACACCTTC. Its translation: CASSSGGYTF.

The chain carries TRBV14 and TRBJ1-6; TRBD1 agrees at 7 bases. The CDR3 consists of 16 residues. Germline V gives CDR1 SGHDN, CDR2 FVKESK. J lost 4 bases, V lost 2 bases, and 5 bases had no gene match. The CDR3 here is CASSQTGQTYNSPLHF. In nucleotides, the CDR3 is TGTGCCAGCAGCCAAACGGGACAGACTTATAATTCACCCCTCCACTTT.